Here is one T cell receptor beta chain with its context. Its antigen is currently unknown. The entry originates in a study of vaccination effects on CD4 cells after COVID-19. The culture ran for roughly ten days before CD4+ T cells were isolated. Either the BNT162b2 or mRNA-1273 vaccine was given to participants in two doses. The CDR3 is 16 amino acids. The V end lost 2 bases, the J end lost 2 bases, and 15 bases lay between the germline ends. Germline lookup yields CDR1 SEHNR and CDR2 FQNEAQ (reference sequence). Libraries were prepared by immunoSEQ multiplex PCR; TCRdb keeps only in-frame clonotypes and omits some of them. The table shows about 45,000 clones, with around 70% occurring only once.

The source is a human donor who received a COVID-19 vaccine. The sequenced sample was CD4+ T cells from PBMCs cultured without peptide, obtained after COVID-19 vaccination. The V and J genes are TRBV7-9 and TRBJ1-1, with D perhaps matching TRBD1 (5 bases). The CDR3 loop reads CASSLLGGSGNTEAFF. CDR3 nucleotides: TGTGCCAGCAGCTTACTGGGGGGGAGTGGAAACACTGAAGCTTTCTTT.